This T cell receptor beta chain was recovered during a study of cytomegalovirus exposure and HLA in healthy donors. Study-level results: In an earlier analysis, most TCR beta V segments were productive about 87% or about 30% of the time. Researchers had no immune exposure information except CMV serostatus available.

Healthy people donating bone marrow made up the donors. As concerns this clone: Its cognate antigen is unknown.

It was with 60 Vbeta and 13 Jbeta primers that the PCR ran. The protocol was immunoSEQ multiplex PCR, while the TCRdb copy is restricted to in-frame clones and leaves out a portion. The table gives about 140,000 clones; the top ten clones make up about 0.96% of it. The trim removed 4 bases at V and 2 bases at J, leaving 5 bases unmatched. Germline lookup yields CDR1 SGHRS and CDR2 YFSETQ. This CDR3 is 15 amino acids long. The rearrangement links TRBV5-1 to TRBJ2-7, with 11 nucleotides matching TRBD2. Sequences were obtained from PBMCs. The receptor was derived from a male donor in good health and CMV-seronegative. In nucleotides, the CDR3 is TGCGCCAGCAGCAGAACTAGCGGGAGCGCCTACGAGCAGTACTTC. Translation gives CASSRTSGSAYEQYF.